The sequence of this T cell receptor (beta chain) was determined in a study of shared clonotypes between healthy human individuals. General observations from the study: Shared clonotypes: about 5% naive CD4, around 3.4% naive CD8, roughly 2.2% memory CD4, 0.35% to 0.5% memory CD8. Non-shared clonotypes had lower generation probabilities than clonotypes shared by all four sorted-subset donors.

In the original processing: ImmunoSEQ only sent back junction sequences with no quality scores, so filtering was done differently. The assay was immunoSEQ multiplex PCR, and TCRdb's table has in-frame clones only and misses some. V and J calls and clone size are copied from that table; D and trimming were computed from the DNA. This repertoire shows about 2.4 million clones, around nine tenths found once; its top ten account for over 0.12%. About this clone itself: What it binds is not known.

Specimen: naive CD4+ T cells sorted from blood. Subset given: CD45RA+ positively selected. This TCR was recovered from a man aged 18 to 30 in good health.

CDR3: CASRPPGTGGVYEQYF. The DNA for the CDR3 is TGTGCCAGCAGGCCGCCCGGGACAGGGGGCGTCTACGAGCAGTACTTC. The gene calls are TRBV28 and TRBJ2-7, with 12 nucleotides matching TRBD1. Germline V gene sequence: CDR1 MDHEN, CDR2 SYDVKM. Germline trimming cut 6 bases from V and 3 bases from J; bases unmatched to any gene: 9. The CDR3 is 16 amino acids. The full variable domain, its missing parts supplied by reference TRBV28 and TRBJ2-7, is DVKVTQSSRYLVKRTGEKVFLECVQDMDHENMFWYRQDPGLGLRLIYFSYDVKMKEKGDIPEGYSVSREKKERFSLILESASTNQTSMYLCASRPPGTGGVYEQYFGPGTRLTVT.